The 16 T cell receptor beta chains presented below share a single source sample, sequenced in a study of Graves' ophthalmopathy and Graves' hyperthyroidism. Researchers took RNA transcripts and amplified TCR beta CDR3 regions from them. The authors performed first-round RT-PCR with HTBI primers and then a second-round multiplex PCR. TCRdb redid the calling of the multiplex PCR reads with MiXCR, one entry per CDR3 protein. Of fewer than 650,000 distinct CDR3 sequences in the sample, around a fifth were seen once. The sequenced sample was peripheral blood. These receptors came from a woman aged 18-35 years with stable Graves' hyperthyroidism. Some clones in this sample may be carry-over from other donors' samples.

This chain joins TRBV12-5 and TRBJ1-5; TRBD1 matches 12 bases. This CDR3 has 18 amino acids. J gave up 6 bases and V 2 bases, and 11 bases lay outside the gene matches. CDR1 is LGHNT and CDR2 is FRNRAP in the germline V gene. Written as DNA, the CDR3 is TGTGCTAGTGGTTTGAGCAGTCGGGACAGGGGGCTCGGTCAGCCCCAGCATTTT. Amino acid sequence: CASGLSSRDRGLGQPQHF.

This CDR3 reads CASSLTQMSTAEAFF. For the CDR3, the DNA is TGTGCCAGCAGTTTAACCCAGATGTCGACCGCTGAAGCTTTCTTT. The rearrangement joins TRBV27 to TRBJ1-1; no reliable D call. This CDR3 has 15 residues. V lost 2 bases and J lost 6, with 16 bases in between. The V gene's germline CDR1 is MNHEY and CDR2 SMNVEV (reference sequence).

This clonotype showed up many times. The V call is TRBV19, the J call TRBJ1-6, with TRBD1 matching over 7 bases. Per germline, CDR1 LNHDA and CDR2 SQIVND (reference sequence). The CDR3 extends over 15 amino acids. V was pared by 5 bases and J by 7 bases, with 8 bases of the junction left unmatched. The CDR3 DNA reads as TGTGCCAGTAGTCTGATAACAGGGGTGAATTCACCCCTCCACTTT. It codes for CASSLITGVNSPLHF.

The CDR3: CAWSVVTGLSQPQHF. CDR3 DNA sequence: TGTGCCTGGAGCGTAGTTACAGGGTTGAGTCAGCCCCAGCATTTT. The chain employs TRBV30 and TRBJ1-5; D perhaps matches TRBD1 (6 bases). The CDR3 has 15 residues. CDR1 is GTSNPN and CDR2 is SVGIG in the germline V gene (reference sequence). The V end lost 3 bases, the J end lost 6 bases, and 18 bases lay between the germline ends. The full variable domain, completed using reference TRBV30 and TRBJ1-5, is SQTIHQWPATLVQPVGSPLSLECTVEGTSNPNLYWYRQAAGRGLQLLFYSVGIGQISSEVPQNLSASRPQDRQFILSSKKLLLSDSGFYLCAWSVVTGLSQPQHFGDGTRLSIL.

This clonotype showed up just a few times. The J gene is TRBJ2-7, the V gene TRBV19; TRBD2 matches at 12 bases. V lost 4 bases to trimming and J lost 4 bases; unmatched junction nucleotides: 5. The germline V gene encodes CDR1 LNHDA and CDR2 SQIVND (reference sequence). CDR3 length: 15 amino acids. In DNA, the CDR3 is TGTGCCAGTAGTAGATCTAGCGGGAGGGCATACGAGCAGTACTTC. Translation: CASSRSSGRAYEQYF.

This clonotype was counted at least ten times. The chain employs TRBV4-2 and TRBJ2-7, with TRBD2 matching over 11 bases. Germline V CDR1 and CDR2: LGHNA, YNFKEQ. The CDR3 is 15 residues long. Losses at the gene ends were 4 bases for V and 0 bases for J; bases not matched to a gene: 2. The DNA for the CDR3 is TGTGCCAGCAGCCCGGGACTAGCGGACTCCTACGAGCAGTACTTC. As protein: CASSPGLADSYEQYF.

This clonotype was seen repeatedly, ten times or more. The rearrangement uses TRBV6-1 and TRBJ2-7; possibly TRBD1 for D (5 bases). From germline, CDR1 is MNHNS and CDR2 SASEGT. This CDR3 is built from 13 residues. Trimming removed 1 base from V and 4 bases from J, with 8 bases in between. The CDR3 loop reads CASSEVRVYEQYF. DNA of the CDR3: TGTGCCAGCAGTGAAGTCAGGGTGTACGAGCAGTACTTC.

The rearrangement joins TRBV11-2 to TRBJ2-7; possibly TRBD1 for D (5 bases). The germline V gene has CDR1 SGHAT and CDR2 FQNNGV. The V and J ends lost 5 bases and 2 bases respectively, with 19 bases between them. This CDR3 region has 16 residues. The CDR3 DNA sequence: TGTGCCAGCAGCCCACCCGCGGCTTGGGGCCCCTACGAGCAGTACTTC. It translates to CASSPPAAWGPYEQYF. Together with reference TRBV11-2 and TRBJ2-7, the CDR3 gives the full variable domain: EAGVAQSPRYKIIEKRQSVAFWCNPISGHATLYWYQQILGQGPKLLIQFQNNGVVDDSQLPKDRFSAERLKGVDSTLKIQPAKLEDSAVYLCASSPPAAWGPYEQYFGPGTRLTVT.

This clonotype was found many times. The genes are TRBV20-1 and TRBJ2-7, with 8 bases that match TRBD2. V was clipped by 0 bases and J by 3 bases; unmatched bases: 7. CDR3 length: 15 residues. Germline values: CDR1 DFQATT, CDR2 SNEGSKA (reference sequence). CDR3: CSARDRAGVLYEQYF. As DNA, the CDR3 is TGCAGTGCTAGAGATCGAGCGGGAGTTCTCTACGAGCAGTACTTC.

This chain uses TRBV6-5 with TRBJ2-5; TRBD2 matches 10 bases. The V gene end was trimmed by 2 bases and the J gene end by 0 bases; junction bases not matched to a gene: 3. CDR1 and CDR2 from the germline V gene are MNHEY and SVGAGI. The CDR3 is 16 amino acids. The CDR3 sequence: CASSYGLAGDQETQYF. The DNA for the CDR3 is TGTGCCAGCAGTTACGGTCTAGCGGGGGACCAAGAGACCCAGTACTTC.

V is TRBV7-9 and J is TRBJ1-6; 7 bases match TRBD1. The CDR3 has 15 amino acids. Germline V lookup: CDR1 SEHNR, CDR2 FQNEAQ (reference sequence). The V segment lost 3 bases and the J segment 11 bases; nucleotides outside the gene matches: 10. The CDR3: CASSFDRDRGAPLHF. DNA of the CDR3: TGTGCCAGCAGCTTCGACAGGGATAGAGGCGCACCCCTCCACTTT. Full variable domain (missing parts from reference TRBV7-9 and TRBJ1-6): DTGVSQNPRHKITKRGQNVTFRCDPISEHNRLYWYRQTLGQGPEFLTYFQNEAQLEKSRLLSDRFSAERPKGSFSTLEIQRTEQGDSAMYLCASSFDRDRGAPLHFGNGTRLTVT.

The chain combines TRBV20-1 with TRBJ1-6, with D unresolved. CDR1 and CDR2 (germline): DFQATT, SNEGSKA (reference sequence). V gave up 0 bases and J gave up 8 bases, with 8 bases separating them. The length of the CDR3 is 13 residues. The chain's CDR3 is CSARDPPYSPLHF. The CDR3 DNA is TGCAGTGCTAGAGACCCCCCCTATTCACCCCTCCACTTT.

This clonotype was recorded many times. The chain combines TRBV12-3 or TRBV12-4 with TRBJ1-1; no reliable D call. This CDR3 is built from 14 residues. Trimming stripped 1 base from V and 1 base from J, with 7 bases between. CDR3 loop: CASSLEHTNTEAFF. The CDR3 bases are TGTGCCAGCAGTTTAGAACACACGAACACTGAAGCTTTCTTT.

The chain uses TRBV28 and TRBJ1-1; no firm D call. CDR3 length: 14 residues. The V gene's germline CDR1 is MDHEN and CDR2 SYDVKM. The V and J ends lost 6 bases and 0 bases respectively, with 11 bases between them. The CDR3 reads CASRPGSMNTEAFF. The DNA of the CDR3 is TGTGCCAGCAGACCCGGGTCAATGAACACTGAAGCTTTCTTT. The full variable domain, in which reference TRBV28 and TRBJ1-1 provide the parts outside the CDR3, is DVKVTQSSRYLVKRTGEKVFLECVQDMDHENMFWYRQDPGLGLRLIYFSYDVKMKEKGDIPEGYSVSREKKERFSLILESASTNQTSMYLCASRPGSMNTEAFFGQGTRLTVV.

This clonotype was detected many times. The gene calls are TRBV9 and TRBJ2-7; 13 nucleotides line up with TRBD2. The CDR3 length is 17 residues. Germline V gene lookup returns CDR1 SGDLS and CDR2 YYNGEE. V dropped 4 bases and J dropped 4; count of bases not matched to a gene: 11. CDR3 bases: TGTGCCAGCAGCCCCCGTCGGACTAGCGGGGGAGGTTACGAGCAGTACTTC. Encoded protein: CASSPRRTSGGGYEQYF.

This chain links TRBV11-2 with TRBJ2-5; 7 positions agree with TRBD1. This CDR3 has 13 residues. CDR1 is SGHAT and CDR2 is FQNNGV in the germline V gene. The V and J ends lost 1 base and 7 bases, in that order; junction bases with no gene match: 3. Written as DNA, the CDR3 is TGTGCCAGCAGCTTAGGACAGGGTGTGACCCAGTACTTC. Protein sequence: CASSLGQGVTQYF.